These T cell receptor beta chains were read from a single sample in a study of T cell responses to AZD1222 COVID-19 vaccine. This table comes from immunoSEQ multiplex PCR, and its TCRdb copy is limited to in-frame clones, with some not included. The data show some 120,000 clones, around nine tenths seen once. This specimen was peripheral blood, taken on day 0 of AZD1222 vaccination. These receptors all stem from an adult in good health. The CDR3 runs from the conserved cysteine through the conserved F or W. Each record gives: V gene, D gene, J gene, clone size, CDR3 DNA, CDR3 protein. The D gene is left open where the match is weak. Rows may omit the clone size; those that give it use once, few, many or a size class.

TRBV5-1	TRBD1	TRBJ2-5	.	TGCGCCAGCAGAGCCGGGACAGAGCTCCAAGAGACCCAGTACTTC	CASRAGTELQETQYF
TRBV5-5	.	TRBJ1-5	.	TGTGCCAGCAGCTTGGGGGGGCCTCAGCCCCAGCATTTT	CASSLGGPQPQHF
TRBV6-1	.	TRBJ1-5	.	TGTGCCAGCAGTGAAGACCCCCTATGGCCCCAGCATTTT	CASSEDPLWPQHF
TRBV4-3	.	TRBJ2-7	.	TGCGCCAGCAGCCAAGGAACTAGCATCGGCTACGAGCAGTACTTC	CASSQGTSIGYEQYF
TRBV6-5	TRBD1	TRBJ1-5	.	TGTGCCAGCAGTTGGGGACAGGGCGACAATCAGCCCCAGCATTTT	CASSWGQGDNQPQHF
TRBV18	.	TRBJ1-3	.	TGTGCCAGCTCACCACCCCCTTTTCAGGCATCTTCTGGAAACACCATATATTTT	CASSPPPFQASSGNTIYF
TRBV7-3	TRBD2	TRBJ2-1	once	TGTGCCAGCAGCTTAGGGAGTAGCGGGAGCCGTCAGTTCTTC	CASSLGSSGSRQFF
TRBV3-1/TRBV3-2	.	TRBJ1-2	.	TGTGCCAGCAGACCGACATGGGAGGATGGCTACACCTTC	CASRPTWEDGYTF
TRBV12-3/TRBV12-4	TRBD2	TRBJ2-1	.	TGTGCCAGCAGCTCCCGGGAGGGGGGGAGGCAGTTCTTC	CASSSREGGRQFF
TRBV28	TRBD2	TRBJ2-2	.	TGTGCCAGCAGCCCGCTAGCGGACAACACCGGGGAGCTGTTTTTT	CASSPLADNTGELFF
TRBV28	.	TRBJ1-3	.	TGTGCCAGCAGTCTCCAGGGCCGGTTCTCTGGAAACACCATATATTTT	CASSLQGRFSGNTIYF
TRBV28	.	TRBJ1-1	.	TGTGCCAGCAGTTTATGGGCTCGAGACACTGAAGCTTTCTTT	CASSLWARDTEAFF
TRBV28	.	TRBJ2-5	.	TGTGCCAGCAGTTTAATCGGGAAGACCCAGTACTTC	CASSLIGKTQYF
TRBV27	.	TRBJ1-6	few	TGTGCCAGCAGTCTCAGGTTTAATTCACCCCTCCACTTT	CASSLRFNSPLHF
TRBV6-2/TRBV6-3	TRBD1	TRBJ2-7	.	TGTGCCAGCAGTTACGAACAGGGGAGCTACGAGCAGTACTTC	CASSYEQGSYEQYF
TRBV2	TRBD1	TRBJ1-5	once	TGTGCCAGCACTAGGCGCGCCCCGGGACAGGGTGGTCAGCCCCAGCATTTT	CASTRRAPGQGGQPQHF
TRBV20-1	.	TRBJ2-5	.	TGCAGTGCCGGTCCTGGGGAGACCCAGTACTTC	CSAGPGETQYF
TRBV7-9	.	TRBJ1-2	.	TGTGCCAGCAGCTTGGGCGGCCTTAACTATGGCTACACCTTC	CASSLGGLNYGYTF
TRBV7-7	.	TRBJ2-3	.	TGTGCTAGCAGCTTAGCGGAGGCAGATACGCAGTATTTT	CASSLAEADTQYF
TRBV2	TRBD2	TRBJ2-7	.	TGTGCCAGCTGGTTGCCGGGAGGAACCTACGAGCAGTACTTC	CASWLPGGTYEQYF
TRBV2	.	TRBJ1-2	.	TGTGCCAGCAGTGGGGCCGGGACAAACTATGGCTACACCTTC	CASSGAGTNYGYTF
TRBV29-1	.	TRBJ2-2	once	TGCAGCGTTGTGGAGAACACCGGGGAGCTGTTTTTT	CSVVENTGELFF
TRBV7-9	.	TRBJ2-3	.	TGTGCCAGCAGCAAACTTGATGTGACGACAGATACGCAGTATTTT	CASSKLDVTTDTQYF
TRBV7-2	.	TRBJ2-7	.	TGTGCCAGCCGGGAAGCGGGCGGATACGAGCAGTACTTC	CASREAGGYEQYF
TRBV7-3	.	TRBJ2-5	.	TGTGCCAGCAGCGTGATGGGTGGGGAGACCCAGTACTTC	CASSVMGGETQYF
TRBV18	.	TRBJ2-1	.	TGTGCCAGCTCACCACCTTCCTACAATGAGCAGTTCTTC	CASSPPSYNEQFF
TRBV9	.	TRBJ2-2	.	TGTGCCAGCAGCGCTGCAGGGGAGACCGGGGAGCTGTTTTTT	CASSAAGETGELFF
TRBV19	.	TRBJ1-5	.	TGTGCCAGTAGATCGGGGCTTGGGGGCCGGGGCAATCAGCCCCAGCATTTT	CASRSGLGGRGNQPQHF
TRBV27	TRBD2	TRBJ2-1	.	TGTGCTCCAAATGGGACTAGCCCCACGGGGGGTTACAATGAGCAGTTCTTC	CAPNGTSPTGGYNEQFF